This TCR beta chain was sequenced for a study of CXCR3-negative and CXCR3-positive naive CD8 T cells. About the study: Every library held about 1.5 +/- 0.3 million TRB reads, and the total came to roughly 150 million. Study outcomes and limitations: Whereas both naive subsets had comparably high diversity, memory CD8+ cells had much lower diversity. Both naive subsets, CXCR3-negative and CXCR3-positive, displayed similar TRBV-TRBJ usage, unlike memory cells.

Turning to this clonotype: Its antigen is as yet unknown.

In germline, CDR1 is SGHTA, CDR2 FQGNSA. This CDR3 has 16 amino acids. The study made its TRB cDNA libraries by 5' RACE, adding UMI labels. TCRdb reanalyzed the 5' RACE reads and collapses them to one entry per CDR3 protein, without DNA. Across tens of thousands of distinct CDR3 sequences, the top ten clones capture roughly 20% of the sample. The TCR comes from a human donor in good health. Some clones in this sample may be carry-over from other donors' samples. The V call is TRBV7-2, the J call TRBJ2-7; the TCRdb D gene call, TRBD1, has no DNA to confirm it. The sample consisted of memory CD8+ T cells from blood. The CDR3 region is CASSEDRGYRAYEQYF.